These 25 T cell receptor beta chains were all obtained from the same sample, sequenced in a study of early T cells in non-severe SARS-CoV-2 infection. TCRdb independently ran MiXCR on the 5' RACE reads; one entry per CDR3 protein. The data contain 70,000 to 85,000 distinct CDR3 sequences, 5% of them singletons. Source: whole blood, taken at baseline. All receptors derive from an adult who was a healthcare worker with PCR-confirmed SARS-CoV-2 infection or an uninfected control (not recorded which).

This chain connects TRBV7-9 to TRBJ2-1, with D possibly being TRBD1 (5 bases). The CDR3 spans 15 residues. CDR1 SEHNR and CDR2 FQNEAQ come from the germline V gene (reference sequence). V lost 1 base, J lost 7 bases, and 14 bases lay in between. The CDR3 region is CASSLGQGQVNEQFF. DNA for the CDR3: TGTGCCAGCAGCTTAGGGCAGGGCCAAGTGAATGAGCAGTTCTTC. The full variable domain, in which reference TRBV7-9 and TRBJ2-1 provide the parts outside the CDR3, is DTGVSQNPRHKITKRGQNVTFRCDPISEHNRLYWYRQTLGQGPEFLTYFQNEAQLEKSRLLSDRFSAERPKGSFSTLEIQRTEQGDSAMYLCASSLGQGQVNEQFFGPGTRLTVL.

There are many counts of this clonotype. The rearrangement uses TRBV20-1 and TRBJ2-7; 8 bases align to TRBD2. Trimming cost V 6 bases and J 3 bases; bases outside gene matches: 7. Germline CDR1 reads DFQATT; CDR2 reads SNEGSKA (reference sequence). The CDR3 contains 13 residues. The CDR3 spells CSALGRGVYEQYF. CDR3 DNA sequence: TGCAGTGCCCTAGGGCGGGGGGTCTACGAGCAGTACTTC.

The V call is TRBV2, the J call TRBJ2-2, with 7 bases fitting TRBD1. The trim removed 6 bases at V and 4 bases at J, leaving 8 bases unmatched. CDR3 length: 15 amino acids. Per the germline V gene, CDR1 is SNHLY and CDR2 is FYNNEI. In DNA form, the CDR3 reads TGTGCCAGCAGATTAGACAGGGTCGTCACCGGGGAGCTGTTTTTT. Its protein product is CASRLDRVVTGELFF.

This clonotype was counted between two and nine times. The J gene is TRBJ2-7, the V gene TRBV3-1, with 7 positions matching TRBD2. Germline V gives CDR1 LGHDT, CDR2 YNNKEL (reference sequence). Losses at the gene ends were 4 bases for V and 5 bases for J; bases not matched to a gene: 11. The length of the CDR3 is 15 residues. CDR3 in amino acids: CASSRTTMSGDEQYF. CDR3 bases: TGTGCCAGCAGCCGGACCACGATGAGCGGGGACGAGCAGTACTTC.

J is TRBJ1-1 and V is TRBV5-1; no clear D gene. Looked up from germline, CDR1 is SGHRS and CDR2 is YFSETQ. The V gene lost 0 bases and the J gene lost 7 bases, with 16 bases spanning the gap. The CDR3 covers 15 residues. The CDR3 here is CASSLGQPLADEAFF. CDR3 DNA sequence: TGCGCCAGCAGCTTGGGGCAGCCCCTGGCGGATGAAGCTTTCTTT. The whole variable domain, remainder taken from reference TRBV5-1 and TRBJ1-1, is KAGVTQTPRYLIKTRGQQVTLSCSPISGHRSVSWYQQTPGQGLQFLFEYFSETQRNKGNFPGRFSGRQFSNSRSEMNVSTLELGDSALYLCASSLGQPLADEAFFGQGTRLTVV.

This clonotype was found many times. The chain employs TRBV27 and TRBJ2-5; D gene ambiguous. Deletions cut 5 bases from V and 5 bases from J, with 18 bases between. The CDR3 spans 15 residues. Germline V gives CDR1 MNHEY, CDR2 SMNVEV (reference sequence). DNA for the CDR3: TGTGCCAGCAGTCCCACCCCGGTCCGCGACGAGACCCAGTACTTC. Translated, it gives CASSPTPVRDETQYF.

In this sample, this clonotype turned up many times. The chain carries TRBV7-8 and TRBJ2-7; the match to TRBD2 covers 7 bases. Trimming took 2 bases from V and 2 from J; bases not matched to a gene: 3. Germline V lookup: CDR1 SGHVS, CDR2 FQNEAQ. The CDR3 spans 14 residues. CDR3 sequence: CASSLTSATYEQYF. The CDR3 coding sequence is TGTGCCAGCAGCTTAACTAGCGCAACCTACGAGCAGTACTTC.

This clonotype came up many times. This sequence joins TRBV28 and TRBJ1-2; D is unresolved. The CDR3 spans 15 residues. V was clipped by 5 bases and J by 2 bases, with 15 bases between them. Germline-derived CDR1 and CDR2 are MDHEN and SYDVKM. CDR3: CASSQTMRVNYGYTF. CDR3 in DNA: TGTGCCAGCAGTCAAACCATGAGGGTCAACTATGGCTACACCTTC.

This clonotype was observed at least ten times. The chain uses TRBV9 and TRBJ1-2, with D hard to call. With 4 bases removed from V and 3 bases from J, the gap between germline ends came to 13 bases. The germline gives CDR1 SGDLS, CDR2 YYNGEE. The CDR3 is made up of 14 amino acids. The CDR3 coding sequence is TGTGCCAGCAGCCACGGAGGGATAGACTATGGCTACACCTTC. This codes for CASSHGGIDYGYTF.

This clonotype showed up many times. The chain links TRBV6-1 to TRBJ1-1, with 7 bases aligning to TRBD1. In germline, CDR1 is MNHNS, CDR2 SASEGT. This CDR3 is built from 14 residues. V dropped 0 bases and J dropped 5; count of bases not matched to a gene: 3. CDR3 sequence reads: CASSEATGRTEAFF. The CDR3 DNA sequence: TGTGCCAGCAGTGAAGCGACAGGGAGGACTGAAGCTTTCTTT.

The CDR3 DNA is TGTGCCAGCTCACCACAGTCCCGGGATACGCAGTATTTT. Its translation: CASSPQSRDTQYF. The chain links TRBV18 to TRBJ2-3; D is unresolved. Per the germline V gene, CDR1 is KGHSH and CDR2 is LQKENI. CDR3 length: 13 amino acids. V lost 1 base and J 6 bases, leaving 8 bases between the germline ends.

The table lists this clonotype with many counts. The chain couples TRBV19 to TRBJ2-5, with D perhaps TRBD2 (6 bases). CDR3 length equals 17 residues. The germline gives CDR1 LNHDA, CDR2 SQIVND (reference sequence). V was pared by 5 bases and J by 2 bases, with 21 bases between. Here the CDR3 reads CASSDPRGRRLQETQYF. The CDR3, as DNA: TGTGCCAGTAGTGACCCCCGGGGGAGAAGACTACAAGAGACCCAGTACTTC.

DNA for the CDR3: TGCAGTGCTAGAGATCTTTGGGGACTAGCGGAATCTCGGAGCCCCGAGCAGTACTTC. Protein: CSARDLWGLAESRSPEQYF. The chain uses TRBV20-1 and TRBJ2-7; TRBD2 matches at 11 bases. Germline CDR1 and CDR2: DFQATT and SNEGSKA (reference sequence). The CDR3 loop spans 19 amino acids. Trimming at V came to 0 bases and at J to 6 bases, leaving 19 bases not matched to a gene.

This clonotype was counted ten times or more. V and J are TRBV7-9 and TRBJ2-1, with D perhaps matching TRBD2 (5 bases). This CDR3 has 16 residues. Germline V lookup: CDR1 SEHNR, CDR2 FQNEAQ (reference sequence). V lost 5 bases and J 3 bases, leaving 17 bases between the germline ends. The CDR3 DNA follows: TGTGCCAGCAGCCCTCCCCGGGAAAAGAACTACAATGAGCAGTTCTTC. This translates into CASSPPREKNYNEQFF. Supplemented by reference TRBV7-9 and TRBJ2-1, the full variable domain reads DTGVSQNPRHKITKRGQNVTFRCDPISEHNRLYWYRQTLGQGPEFLTYFQNEAQLEKSRLLSDRFSAERPKGSFSTLEIQRTEQGDSAMYLCASSPPREKNYNEQFFGPGTRLTVL.

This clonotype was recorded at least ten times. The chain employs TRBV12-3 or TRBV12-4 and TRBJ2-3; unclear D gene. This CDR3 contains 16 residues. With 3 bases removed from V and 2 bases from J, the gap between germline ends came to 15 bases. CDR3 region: CASSLGSNLITDTQYF. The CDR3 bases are TGTGCCAGCAGTTTGGGCAGCAACTTGATCACAGATACGCAGTATTTT.

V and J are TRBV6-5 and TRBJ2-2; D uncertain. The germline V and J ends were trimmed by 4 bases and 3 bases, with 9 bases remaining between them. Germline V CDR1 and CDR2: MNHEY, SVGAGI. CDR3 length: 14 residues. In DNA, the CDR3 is TGTGCCAGCAGTTCCTCATTATACACCGGGGAGCTGTTTTTT. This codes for CASSSSLYTGELFF.

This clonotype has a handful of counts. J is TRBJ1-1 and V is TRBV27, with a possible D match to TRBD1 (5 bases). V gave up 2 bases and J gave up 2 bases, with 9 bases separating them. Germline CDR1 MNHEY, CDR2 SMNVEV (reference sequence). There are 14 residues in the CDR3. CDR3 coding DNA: TGTGCCAGCAGTTTACAGGGTTCAAACACTGAAGCTTTCTTT. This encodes CASSLQGSNTEAFF.

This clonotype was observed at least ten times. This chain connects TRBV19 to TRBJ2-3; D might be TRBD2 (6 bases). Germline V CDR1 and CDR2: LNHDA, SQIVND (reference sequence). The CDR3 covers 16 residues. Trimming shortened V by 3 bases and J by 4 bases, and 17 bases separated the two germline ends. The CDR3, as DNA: TGTGCCAGTAGTATTCGCAGCGGGCCATCCCCAGATACGCAGTATTTT. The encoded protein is CASSIRSGPSPDTQYF.

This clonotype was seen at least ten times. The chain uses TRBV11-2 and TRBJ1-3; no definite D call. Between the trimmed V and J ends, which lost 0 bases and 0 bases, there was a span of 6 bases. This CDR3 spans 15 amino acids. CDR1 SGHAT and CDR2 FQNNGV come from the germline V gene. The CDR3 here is CASSLDASSGNTIYF. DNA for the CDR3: TGTGCCAGCAGCTTAGACGCTAGCTCTGGAAACACCATATATTTT.

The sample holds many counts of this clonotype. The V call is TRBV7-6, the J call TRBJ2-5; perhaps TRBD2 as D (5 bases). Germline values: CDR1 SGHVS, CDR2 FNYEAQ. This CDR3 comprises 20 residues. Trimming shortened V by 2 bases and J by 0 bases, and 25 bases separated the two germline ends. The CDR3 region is CASSLFPPPSEAAYQETQYF. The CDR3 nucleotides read TGTGCCAGCAGCTTATTTCCCCCGCCGTCCGAAGCGGCGTACCAAGAGACCCAGTACTTC.

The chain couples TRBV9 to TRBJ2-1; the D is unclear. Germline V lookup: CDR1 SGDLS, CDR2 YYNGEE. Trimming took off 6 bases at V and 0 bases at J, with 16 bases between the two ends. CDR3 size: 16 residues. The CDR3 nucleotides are TGTGCCAGCACCCCCCTAGGTCGGAGCTCCTACAATGAGCAGTTCTTC. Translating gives CASTPLGRSSYNEQFF.

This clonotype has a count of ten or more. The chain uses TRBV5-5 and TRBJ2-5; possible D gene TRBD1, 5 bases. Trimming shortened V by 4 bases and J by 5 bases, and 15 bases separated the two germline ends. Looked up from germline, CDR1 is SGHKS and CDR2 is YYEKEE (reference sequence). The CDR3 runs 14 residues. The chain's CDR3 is CASSTRWKGETQYF. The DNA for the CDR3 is TGTGCCAGCAGCACACGGTGGAAGGGGGAGACCCAGTACTTC.

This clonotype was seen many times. In nucleotides, the CDR3 is TGTGCCAGCAGCCAAGTCGGGGGGTCGAACACCGGGGAGCTGTTTTTT. Its protein is CASSQVGGSNTGELFF. The rearrangement uses TRBV14 and TRBJ2-2; TRBD2 matches 7 bases. J gave up 0 bases and V 1 base, and 2 bases lay outside the gene matches. The CDR3 totals 16 residues. The V gene's germline CDR1 is SGHDN and CDR2 FVKESK.

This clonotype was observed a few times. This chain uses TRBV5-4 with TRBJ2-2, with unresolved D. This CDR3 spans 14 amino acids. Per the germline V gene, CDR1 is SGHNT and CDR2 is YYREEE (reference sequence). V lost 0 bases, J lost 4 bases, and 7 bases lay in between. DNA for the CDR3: TGTGCCAGCAGCTTGGAAACGGTCACCGGGGAGCTGTTTTTT. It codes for CASSLETVTGELFF.

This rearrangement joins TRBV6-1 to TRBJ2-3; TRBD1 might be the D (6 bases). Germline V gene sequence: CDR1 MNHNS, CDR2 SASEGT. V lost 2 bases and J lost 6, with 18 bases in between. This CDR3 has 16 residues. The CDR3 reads CASSENHRNRVDTQYF. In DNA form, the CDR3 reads TGTGCCAGCAGTGAAAACCACAGGAACAGGGTTGATACGCAGTATTTT.